These 19 T cell receptor beta chains came from one sample sequenced in a study of T cells in Graves' hyperthyroidism and ophthalmopathy. RNA transcripts served as the template for amplifying TCR beta CDR3 regions. The TCR CDR3 was amplified in a first-round RT-PCR using the HTBI primer set. Via MiXCR, TCRdb re-called the multiplex PCR reads, giving one row per CDR3 protein. Seen here are about 500,000 distinct CDR3 sequences, about 45% observed once, and the top ten hold 44%. The specimen sequenced was peripheral blood or thyroid tissue (not recorded which). The source is an adult woman with Graves' disease, either hyperthyroidism or ophthalmopathy (not recorded which).

J is TRBJ1-2 and V is TRBV7-6; 8 bases are shared with TRBD1. The CDR3 spans 13 residues. Unmatched junction bases numbered 5, after V lost 4 bases and J lost 7 bases. Germline CDR1 reads SGHVS; CDR2 reads FNYEAQ. The CDR3 region is CASSSPQGAGYTF. In DNA form, the CDR3 reads TGTGCCAGCAGCTCCCCTCAGGGGGCTGGCTACACCTTC.

In its sample, this clonotype was seen many times. The genes are TRBV20-1 and TRBJ1-1; D is possibly TRBD1 (5 bases). The CDR3 has 12 residues. V lost 3 bases and J 8 bases, leaving 13 bases between the germline ends. Germline CDR1 DFQATT, CDR2 SNEGSKA (reference sequence). CDR3 nucleotide sequence: TGCAGTGCTAGGGTAATGGGACGAGAAGCTTTCTTT. It is translated as CSARVMGREAFF.

The DNA for the CDR3 is TGTGCCAGCAGCCCACCGACAGGGTGGAACACCGGGGAGCTGTTTTTT. Translated, it gives CASSPPTGWNTGELFF. This chain links TRBV5-5 with TRBJ2-2, with 7 bases identical to TRBD1. Germline CDR1 is SGHKS and CDR2 is YYEKEE (reference sequence). V was clipped by 4 bases and J by 1 base; unmatched bases: 7. CDR3 length: 16 amino acids.

This clonotype was seen many times. The genes are TRBV7-9 and TRBJ2-5, with 8 bases that match TRBD2. There are 16 residues in the CDR3. Germline V gene data show CDR1 as SEHNR and CDR2 as FQNEAQ (reference sequence). Trimming took 1 base from V and 3 from J; bases not matched to a gene: 7. This CDR3 reads CASSLVPSGREETQYF. CDR3 DNA sequence: TGTGCCAGCAGCTTAGTACCCAGCGGGAGAGAAGAGACCCAGTACTTC. Looking up the rest from reference TRBV7-9 and TRBJ2-5 gives the full variable domain: DTGVSQNPRHKITKRGQNVTFRCDPISEHNRLYWYRQTLGQGPEFLTYFQNEAQLEKSRLLSDRFSAERPKGSFSTLEIQRTEQGDSAMYLCASSLVPSGREETQYFGPGTRLLVL.

The genes are TRBV10-2 and TRBJ2-7; possibly TRBD2 for D (6 bases). The V end was cut by 2 bases, the J end by 0 bases, with 17 bases between. The CDR3 contains 17 residues. CDR1 is WSHSY and CDR2 is SAAADI in the germline V gene. The CDR3 loop reads CASSESVFAGSSYEQYF. In DNA, the CDR3 is TGCGCCAGCAGTGAGAGCGTTTTTGCCGGGAGCTCCTACGAGCAGTACTTC.

This CDR3 is CATRTTQHDYQPQHF. CDR3 nucleotide sequence: TGTGCCACCCGAACCACACAGCACGATTATCAGCCCCAGCATTTT. The chain uses TRBV10-3 and TRBJ1-5; D remains unclear. Germline V gene data show CDR1 as ENHRY and CDR2 as SYGVKD. Trimming pared 10 bases from V and 5 bases from J, leaving 21 bases between. This CDR3 has 15 amino acids.

The rearrangement uses TRBV10-3 and TRBJ2-5; 10 positions match TRBD2. Germline V CDR1 and CDR2: ENHRY, SYGVKD. The CDR3 extends over 17 amino acids. This CDR3 is CSSYGGVAGGLQETQYF. DNA of the CDR3: TGTTCCTCATACGGGGGAGTAGCGGGAGGCCTCCAAGAGACCCAGTACTTC.

This clonotype came up a few times. A read error may be the cause here, since a much bigger clone is one base away. V is TRBV7-9 and J is TRBJ2-7; D is unresolved. CDR3 size: 13 residues. CDR1 and CDR2 (germline): SEHNR, FQNEAQ (reference sequence). CDR3 region: CASGFRISYEQYF. The CDR3 DNA follows: TGTGCCAGCGGCTTCCGGATCTCCTACGAGCAGTACTTC.

This chain uses TRBV2 with TRBJ1-2; D not certain. Trimming took off 5 bases at V and 6 bases at J, with 10 bases between the two ends. The germline gives CDR1 SNHLY, CDR2 FYNNEI. CDR3 length: 12 amino acids. CDR3 sequence reads: CASSWSSNGYTF. The CDR3 DNA is TGTGCCAGCAGTTGGAGTTCGAATGGCTACACCTTC.

Here the CDR3 reads CASSYIGGKQPQHF. CDR3 DNA sequence: TGTGCCAGCAGTTACATAGGGGGGAAACAGCCCCAGCATTTT. The rearrangement uses TRBV6-2 or TRBV6-3 and TRBJ1-5, with D possibly being TRBD1 (6 bases). Trimming took 2 bases from V and 7 from J, leaving 12 bases between them. The length of the CDR3 is 14 residues. CDR1 is MNHEY, CDR2 SVGEGT, per germline.

With respect to this clonotype: Just one base apart from a much larger clone, this may be a read error. The chain recombines TRBV15 with TRBJ2-7; D possibly corresponds to TRBD1 (6 bases). Per germline, CDR1 LNHNV and CDR2 YYDKDF (reference sequence). This CDR3 contains 11 residues. The CDR3 loop is CGSSFDRRQYF. In DNA, the CDR3 is TGTGGCAGCAGCTTTGACAGGAGGCAGTACTTC.

This chain connects TRBV29-1 to TRBJ1-1, with D hard to call. Trimming pared 0 bases from V and 8 bases from J, leaving 10 bases between. This CDR3 has 12 residues. Germline V gene lookup returns CDR1 SQVTM and CDR2 ANQGSEA. The CDR3 reads CSVEDLRLEAFF. The DNA of the CDR3 is TGCAGCGTTGAAGATCTTCGGCTGGAAGCTTTCTTT.

A remark on this clonotype: Compared with germline, one end of the junction differs, possibly owing to a read error. The chain has TRBV7-2 and TRBJ2-5; the D is unclear. CDR1 and CDR2 from the germline V gene are SGHTA and FQGNSA. This CDR3 spans 13 amino acids. The CDR3 DNA reads as TGTGCCACCAGCCCGATCAATTCGGAGACCCAGTACTTC. Amino acids: CATSPINSETQYF. Together with reference TRBV7-2 and TRBJ2-5, the CDR3 gives the full variable domain: GAGVSQSPSNKVTEKGKDVELRCDPISGHTALYWYRQSLGQGLEFLIYFQGNSAPDKSGLPSDRFSAERTGGSVSTLTIQRTQQEDSAVYLCATSPINSETQYFGPGTRLLVL.

This chain uses TRBV7-9 with TRBJ2-7; 15 bases are a match to TRBD2. This CDR3 spans 17 amino acids. The V gene end was trimmed by 5 bases and the J gene end by 2 bases; junction bases not matched to a gene: 7. CDR1 SEHNR and CDR2 FQNEAQ come from the germline V gene (reference sequence). The CDR3 loop is CASSMGLAGGLAYEQYF. The CDR3 DNA follows: TGTGCCAGCAGCATGGGACTAGCGGGAGGCCTGGCCTACGAGCAGTACTTC.

This clonotype occurred many times. The V and J genes are TRBV20-1 and TRBJ1-1; D is unresolved. CDR3 length: 15 amino acids. V was trimmed by 3 bases and J by 0 bases, leaving 14 bases between them. Per germline, CDR1 DFQATT and CDR2 SNEGSKA (reference sequence). The CDR3 bases are TGCAGTGCTAGCACGGGATTACTTATGAACACTGAAGCTTTCTTT. It translates to CSASTGLLMNTEAFF.

The genes are TRBV29-1 and TRBJ2-7, with 11 bases fitting TRBD2. J gave up 6 bases and V 7 bases, and 5 bases lay outside the gene matches. The CDR3 covers 12 residues. The germline V gene has CDR1 SQVTM and CDR2 ANQGSEA. CDR3 coding DNA: TGCAGCGGATATGGGACTAGCGGCGAGCAGTACTTC. Protein: CSGYGTSGEQYF.

Written as DNA, the CDR3 is TGTGCCAGCAGCCAATCCGACACAGGCCCGTCGGGTGAAGCTTTCTTT. As protein: CASSQSDTGPSGEAFF. V is TRBV3-1 and J is TRBJ1-1, with D possibly matching TRBD1 (5 bases). Deletions cut 2 bases from V and 7 bases from J, with 20 bases between. This CDR3 comprises 16 residues. CDR1 is LGHDT, CDR2 YNNKEL, per germline (reference sequence).

The J gene is TRBJ1-2, the V gene TRBV14; a possible D gene is TRBD1 (5 bases). This CDR3 spans 13 amino acids. The germline gives CDR1 SGHDN, CDR2 FVKESK. Trimming cost V 4 bases and J 3 bases, with 9 bases left between them. This CDR3 is CASSPGTYYGYTF. CDR3 DNA sequence: TGTGCCAGCAGCCCTGGGACGTACTATGGCTACACCTTC.

This clonotype has more than one count but fewer than ten. The chain combines TRBV9 with TRBJ2-5; weak D call: TRBD2 (6 bases). The CDR3 spans 14 residues. Trimming took off 0 bases at V and 1 base at J, with 7 bases between the two ends. From germline, CDR1 is SGDLS and CDR2 YYNGEE. As DNA, the CDR3 is TGTGCCAGCAGCGTAGGTAGCGGCCAAGAGACCCAGTACTTC. Amino acid sequence: CASSVGSGQETQYF.